The clone carrying this T cell receptor beta chain was recorded a few times. The antigen is unknown. The authors ran a second PCR of about 6 to 11 cycles using a sample-barcoded 5' primer and a J-beta primer mix. In TCRdb, the 5' RACE reads were re-called with MiXCR into one record per CDR3 protein. The sample yields roughly 1 million distinct CDR3 sequences, approximately 25% seen once. CDR3 length: 15 residues. In germline, CDR1 is MNHNS, CDR2 SASEGT. V was clipped by 4 bases and J by 7 bases; unmatched bases: 7. This sample was included in a study of blood T cells in healthy people across ages. Broader study findings: Across the age range, TCR beta diversity per million T cells fell in a roughly linear way.

These data were also reused for a study on T cells of mothers and their children. As reported in that work: Primer M1S, used in the second PCR, introduced sample barcodes and 2-4 random nucleotides.

Sample: blood. The chain uses TRBV6-1 and TRBJ1-6; 7 bases fit TRBD1. This receptor was taken from a girl aged 2-15 years in good health. DNA for the CDR3: TGTGCCAGCAGTGGAGGGGACAGCGGGAATTCACCCCTCCACTTT. It translates to CASSGGDSGNSPLHF.